This T cell receptor (beta chain) was recovered during a study of healthy donors' naive CD4 and CD8 T cells. Study-wide background: Donors spanned ages 20-25, 40-50 and 60-70 years, half female. The study, taken as a whole, reports: Bias from naive T cell homeostatic proliferation was not addressed. CDR3 charge plus V and J genes appeared to account for about 13% of CD4/CD8 variance. Naive CD4+ and CD8+ cells reportedly differed in usage of most V and J genes.

On this clonotype: What it recognizes is unknown.

Each TCR library used around 540 ng of total RNA and a linear amplification protocol. TCRdb used MiXCR to reprocess the reads, holding one entry per CDR3 protein. The sample carries about 180,000 distinct CDR3 sequences, 65% to 80% recorded once. The V gene end was trimmed by 0 bases and the J gene end by 4 bases; junction bases not matched to a gene: 7. CDR3 length equals 15 residues. Germline CDR1 DFQATT, CDR2 SNEGSKA (reference sequence). Sequencing input: naive CD4+ and CD8+ T cells sorted from blood, pooled from several donors. The TCR originated in a pool of human donors in good health; the sample pools cells from several healthy donors. The chain employs TRBV20-1 and TRBJ2-7, with 9 bases aligning to TRBD1. The CDR3: CSARDSPGQGYEQYF. The DNA of the CDR3 is TGCAGTGCTAGAGATTCCCCGGGACAGGGATACGAGCAGTACTTC.